A selection of T cell receptor beta chains follows, all from one sample in a study of T cell repertoires in cytomegalovirus infection. Antigens of these TCRs are unknown. TCRdb called the reads again in MiXCR, with one record for every CDR3 protein. The sample carries about 700,000 distinct CDR3 sequences, around a third recorded once. The sequencing used cultured PBMCs, collected from culture after CMV antigen stimulation. Every receptor here comes from a human donor in good health (CMV status not recorded). Some clones in this sample may be carry-over from other donors' samples. The CDR3 runs from the conserved cysteine through the conserved F or W. Fields, in order: clone size, V gene, CDR3 protein. Not every row has a clone size; where given, it reads once, few, many or a size class.

few	TRBV11-2	CASNLDRATNEKLFF
.	TRBV7-6	CASSPGTKNTEAFF
.	TRBV4-3	CASSQDSGFEQYF
few	TRBV6-1	CASSERQAGNTIYF
few	TRBV12-3/TRBV12-4	CASTRTPGTKTYNEQFF
.	TRBV7-2	CASTGTLYEQYF
few	TRBV7-4	CASISRSPLYEQYF
.	TRBV6-6	CASSGLAGGPNNEQFF
few	TRBV7-2	CASSWGFSGNTIYF
.	TRBV25-1	CASSAGRDDMNQPQHF
few	TRBV12-3/TRBV12-4	CASSPLGGRGSEQFF
.	TRBV4-3	CASSYRDRDNYGYTF
few	TRBV7-9	CASSPWTSGGLNSYEQYF
.	TRBV7-9	CASSRFGDSQYEQYF
.	TRBV6-2/TRBV6-3	CASRKTVQETQYF
few	TRBV7-8	CASSLPLRPEAFF
few	TRBV4-1	CASSQDWGTTIYF